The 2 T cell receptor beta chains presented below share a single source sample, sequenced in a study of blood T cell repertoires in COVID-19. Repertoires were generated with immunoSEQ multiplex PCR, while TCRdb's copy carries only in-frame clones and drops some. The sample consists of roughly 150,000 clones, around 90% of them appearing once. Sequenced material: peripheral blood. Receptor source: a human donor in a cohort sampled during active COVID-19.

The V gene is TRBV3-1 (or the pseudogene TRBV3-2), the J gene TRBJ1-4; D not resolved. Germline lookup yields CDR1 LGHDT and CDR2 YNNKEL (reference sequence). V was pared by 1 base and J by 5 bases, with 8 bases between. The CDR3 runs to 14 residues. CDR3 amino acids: CASSQGGLNEKLFF. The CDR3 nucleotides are TGTGCCAGCAGCCAAGGAGGCTTAAATGAAAAACTGTTTTTT.

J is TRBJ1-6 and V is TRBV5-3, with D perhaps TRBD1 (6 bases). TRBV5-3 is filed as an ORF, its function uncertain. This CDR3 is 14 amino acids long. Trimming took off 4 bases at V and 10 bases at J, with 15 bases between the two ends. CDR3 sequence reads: CARSPPDRNSPLHF. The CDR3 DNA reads TGTGCCAGAAGCCCTCCCGACAGGAACTCACCCCTCCACTTT.